This T cell receptor (beta chain) was captured by sequencing in a study of blood T cell repertoires in COVID-19. Study in general: There were acute and convalescent COVID-19 samples, and they came from the United States, Italy and Spain. The analysed material was cDNA or gDNA that came from T cells, B-cell-depleted T cells, or PBMCs.

The ends were cut back, 5 bases at V and 6 bases at J, with 12 bases in the middle. Per the germline V gene, CDR1 is MRHNA and CDR2 is SNTAGT. The CDR3 extends over 13 amino acids. In the original workflow: Cell counts per sample came from amplifying reference gene primers. Some clones are missing from TCRdb's copy, which holds only in-frame ones; the method was immunoSEQ multiplex PCR. V, J and clone size are those of that table, while D and trimming were read from the DNA. The sample shows about 170,000 clones, 83% of them seen only once. The rearrangement joins TRBV6-4 to TRBJ2-3, with D perhaps matching TRBD2 (5 bases). The sequencing input was peripheral blood. The clonotype was recovered from a woman of 80 years or more with acute or convalescent COVID-19. CDR3: CASSPDPGDTQYF. The CDR3 coding sequence is TGTGCCAGCAGTCCCGACCCGGGGGATACGCAGTATTTT.